This entry lists 27 T cell receptor beta chains sequenced from one sample in a study of cytomegalovirus exposure and HLA in healthy donors. PCR employed 60 Vbeta and 13 Jbeta primers. The table came from immunoSEQ multiplex PCR; TCRdb's copy has only in-frame clones and leaves some out. In the table there are 170,000 or so clones, 80% of which are singletons. The material sequenced was PBMCs. These receptors were taken from a man aged 25-45 years in good health and CMV-seropositive.

This clone was detected only once. The chain couples TRBV18 to TRBJ1-5; 8 nucleotides line up with TRBD1. CDR3 length: 17 amino acids. Germline V gene data show CDR1 as KGHSH and CDR2 as LQKENI. Trimming removed 4 bases from V and 0 bases from J; junction bases left unmatched: 8. The CDR3 here is CASSQSGGVYSNQPQHF. The CDR3 region has the DNA TGTGCCAGCTCACAATCAGGGGGCGTTTATAGCAATCAGCCCCAGCATTTT.

The rearrangement uses TRBV7-9 and TRBJ1-5, with no clear D. From germline, CDR1 is SEHNR and CDR2 FQNEAQ (reference sequence). V was pared by 1 base and J by 7 bases, with 11 bases between. The CDR3 length is 14 residues. CDR3 DNA: TGTGCCAGCAGCTTAGGGTTTGGGCAACAGCCCCAGCATTTT. Its translation: CASSLGFGQQPQHF.

The chain has TRBV7-2 and TRBJ1-1; D is uncertain. This CDR3 contains 13 residues. Germline V gives CDR1 SGHTA, CDR2 FQGNSA. V was shortened by 0 bases and J by 5 bases, with 7 bases between the two germline ends. In nucleotides, the CDR3 is TGTGCCAGCAGCTTAGCCAGGTGGACTGAAGCTTTCTTT. Protein: CASSLARWTEAFF.

The V and J genes are TRBV28 and TRBJ1-5; D remains unclear. CDR1 is MDHEN and CDR2 is SYDVKM in the germline V gene. V dropped 1 base and J dropped 3 bases, with 19 bases sitting between them. This CDR3 is built from 18 residues. Here the CDR3 DNA reads TGTGCCAGCAGTTTATTCGGAGAGCTCCAAGACGCCAATCAGCCCCAGCATTTT. Translated: CASSLFGELQDANQPQHF.

This clone has more than one count but fewer than ten. The chain is built from TRBV5-1 and TRBJ2-3; 8 bases are shared with TRBD2. The length of the CDR3 is 20 residues. CDR1 SGHRS and CDR2 YFSETQ come from the germline V gene. J was trimmed by 0 bases and V by 0 bases; bases with no gene match: 15. CDR3 DNA: TGCGCCAGCAGCTTGGCGAGGGCTAGCGGGCGAACGACGAGCACAGATACGCAGTATTTT. Residues: CASSLARASGRTTSTDTQYF.

The chain combines TRBV27 with TRBJ2-7; 9 bases are a match to TRBD1. Germline CDR1 is MNHEY and CDR2 is SMNVEV (reference sequence). The J segment lost 2 bases and the V segment lost 6 bases, leaving 5 bases of the junction unmatched. CDR3 size: 14 residues. The CDR3 sequence is CASRKTGGAYEQYF. CDR3 bases: TGTGCCAGCAGGAAGACAGGGGGTGCCTACGAGCAGTACTTC.

The J gene is TRBJ1-1, the V gene TRBV29-1; D uncertain. The germline V gene encodes CDR1 SQVTM and CDR2 ANQGSEA. The CDR3 is 13 residues long. With 3 bases removed from V and 1 base from J, the gap between germline ends came to 9 bases. CDR3 DNA sequence: TGCAGCGTTGAGAGAGCGGGGAACACTGAAGCTTTCTTT. It codes for CSVERAGNTEAFF.

J is TRBJ2-3 and V is TRBV7-6; 7 bases line up with TRBD2. The germline V gene encodes CDR1 SGHVS and CDR2 FNYEAQ. The J segment lost 5 bases and the V segment lost 1 base, leaving 3 bases of the junction unmatched. The CDR3 sequence is 14 residues long. The CDR3 protein is CASSLDPSGDTQYF. In nucleotides, the CDR3 is TGTGCCAGCAGCTTAGATCCTAGCGGAGATACGCAGTATTTT.

V gene TRBV5-1 combines with J gene TRBJ1-4; 7 bases match TRBD1. The CDR3 is 15 amino acids. Germline lookup yields CDR1 SGHRS and CDR2 YFSETQ. V gave up 4 bases and J gave up 4 bases; unmatched junction bases: 7. CDR3 amino acids: CASSETTGDNEKLFF. CDR3 nucleotide sequence: TGCGCCAGCAGCGAGACCACAGGGGATAATGAAAAACTGTTTTTT.

This clone was seen more than once but under ten times. One end of the junction does not line up with germline, which may come from a read error. The V call is TRBV7-9, the J call TRBJ2-1; D is perhaps TRBD2 (6 bases). This CDR3 contains 17 residues. CDR1 and CDR2 (germline): SEHNR, FQNEAQ (reference sequence). CDR3 protein: CASSLARDRDSNNEQFF. In DNA form, the CDR3 reads TGTGCCAGCAGCTTAGCAAGGGACCGGGACTCCAACAATGAGCAGTTCTTC.

This clone was counted a single time. The chain carries TRBV5-8 and TRBJ2-3; D is perhaps TRBD2 (6 bases). The CDR3 runs 14 residues. Trimming cost V 4 bases and J 4 bases, with 13 bases left between them. CDR1 and CDR2 (germline): SGHTS, YDEGEE. The DNA of the CDR3 is TGTGCCAGCAGCAGGGACTTAGCAGCAGATACGCAGTATTTT. Protein: CASSRDLAADTQYF. Filled out from reference TRBV5-8 and TRBJ2-3, the complete variable domain reads EAGVTQSPTHLIKTRGQQATLRCSPISGHTSVYWYQQALGLGLQFLLWYDEGEERNRGNFPPRFSGRQFPNYSSELNVNALELEDSALYLCASSRDLAADTQYFGPGTRLTVL.

The gene calls are TRBV13 and TRBJ2-1; 7 positions agree with TRBD2. The germline V gene encodes CDR1 PRHDT and CDR2 FYEKMQ (reference sequence). CDR3 length: 12 amino acids. V lost 3 bases, J lost 10 bases, and 3 bases stayed unmatched. In nucleotides, the CDR3 is TGTGCCAGCAGCTTTACTAGCGTGGAGCAGTTCTTC. Translating gives CASSFTSVEQFF.

The chain carries TRBV4-1 and TRBJ2-5; 10 bases are a match to TRBD2. This CDR3 has 15 residues. The trim removed 3 bases at V and 5 bases at J, leaving 6 bases unmatched. Germline CDR1 and CDR2: MGHRA and YSYEKL. The CDR3 coding sequence is TGCGCCAGCAGCCAGAGCGGGAGGGCCGCGGAGACCCAGTACTTC. Translation gives CASSQSGRAAETQYF.

This sequence joins TRBV7-9 and TRBJ2-1; the D gene is possibly TRBD2 (6 bases). Germline V gene lookup returns CDR1 SEHNR and CDR2 FQNEAQ (reference sequence). The CDR3 sequence is 17 residues long. Trimming cost V 1 base and J 0 bases, with 13 bases left between them. CDR3: CASSLGLAFSSYNEQFF. DNA of the CDR3: TGTGCCAGCAGCTTAGGGCTAGCGTTCAGCTCCTACAATGAGCAGTTCTTC.

The chain has TRBV7-2 and TRBJ2-1; possible D gene TRBD2, 6 bases. From germline, CDR1 is SGHTA and CDR2 FQGNSA. The CDR3 loop spans 15 amino acids. V gave up 1 base and J gave up 8 bases, with 15 bases separating them. CDR3 loop: CASSLETGVVHEQFF. DNA for the CDR3: TGTGCCAGCAGCTTAGAAACGGGAGTCGTCCATGAGCAGTTCTTC.

The chain recombines TRBV9 with TRBJ2-3; D gene ambiguous. Between the trimmed V and J ends, which lost 4 bases and 4 bases, there was a span of 13 bases. The CDR3 contains 14 residues. Germline assignment: CDR1 SGDLS and CDR2 YYNGEE. This CDR3 reads CASSLISRSDTQYF. The CDR3, as DNA: TGTGCCAGCAGCCTAATCTCTAGGTCAGATACGCAGTATTTT.

The chain couples TRBV5-1 to TRBJ1-1, with a tentative D call TRBD1 (6 bases). Germline values: CDR1 SGHRS, CDR2 YFSETQ. This CDR3 has 11 residues. V lost 4 bases and J 9 bases, leaving 10 bases between the germline ends. The chain's CDR3 is CASSHGQQAFF. As DNA, the CDR3 is TGCGCCAGCAGCCACGGACAGCAAGCTTTCTTT.

This chain links TRBV4-1 with TRBJ2-1, with 10 bases identical to TRBD2. CDR1 and CDR2 (germline): MGHRA, YSYEKL. The CDR3 length is 15 residues. Germline trimming cut 4 bases from V and 6 bases from J; bases unmatched to any gene: 6. The CDR3, as DNA: TGCGCCAGCAGCCCGGGACTAGCGCCCCTCAATGAGCAGTTCTTC. It codes for CASSPGLAPLNEQFF.

This clone occurred a few times. The V gene is TRBV4-1, the J gene TRBJ2-7; tentatively, D is TRBD2 (5 bases). Trimming stripped 0 bases from V and 0 bases from J, with 15 bases between. Germline V gives CDR1 MGHRA, CDR2 YSYEKL. The CDR3 spans 17 residues. CDR3 nucleotide sequence: TGCGCCAGCAGCCAAGAGGACTCGACGGCGAACTCCTACGAGCAGTACTTC. Amino acid sequence: CASSQEDSTANSYEQYF.

This clone has a handful of counts. Sequence at one end of the junction differs from germline and may be a read error. The gene calls are TRBV29-1 and TRBJ2-5; D is perhaps TRBD2 (6 bases). Per germline, CDR1 SQVTM and CDR2 ANQGSEA. The CDR3 has 14 amino acids. The CDR3 DNA follows: TGCAGCGTTAAAGAGCGGGTCTCCATCGGGGGCCAGTACTTC. It specifies CSVKERVSIGGQYF.

This chain uses TRBV5-1 with TRBJ1-2; 9 nucleotides line up with TRBD1. In germline, CDR1 is SGHRS, CDR2 YFSETQ. Trimming removed 4 bases from V and 7 bases from J; junction bases left unmatched: 5. The CDR3 is made up of 13 amino acids. CDR3 DNA: TGCGCCAGCAGCCGGGACAGGGAGTTTGGCTACACCTTC. It specifies CASSRDREFGYTF.

V is TRBV7-9 and J is TRBJ2-1; TRBD2 agrees at 10 bases. The CDR3 totals 16 residues. The germline CDR1 and CDR2 sequences are SEHNR and FQNEAQ (reference sequence). After removal of 6 bases from V and 0 bases from J, the junction contained 5 bases not matched to a gene. In nucleotides, the CDR3 is TGTGCCAGCAGTCGGACTAGCGGTTTCTCCTACAATGAGCAGTTCTTC. Its translation: CASSRTSGFSYNEQFF. Together with reference TRBV7-9 and TRBJ2-1, the CDR3 gives the full variable domain: DTGVSQNPRHKITKRGQNVTFRCDPISEHNRLYWYRQTLGQGPEFLTYFQNEAQLEKSRLLSDRFSAERPKGSFSTLEIQRTEQGDSAMYLCASSRTSGFSYNEQFFGPGTRLTVL.

The rearrangement links TRBV28 to TRBJ2-4; 8 bases are shared with TRBD2. The CDR3 spans 16 residues. V shed 5 bases and J 8 bases; nucleotides not matched to a gene: 14. Germline CDR1 reads MDHEN; CDR2 reads SYDVKM. The CDR3, as DNA: TGTGCCAGCAGTCCCCACGGGAGGGCTTCCCCCCACATTCAGTACTTC. This codes for CASSPHGRASPHIQYF.

V usage is TRBV6-6 and J usage is TRBJ2-5; possibly TRBD2 for D (5 bases). Trimming left V 6 bases short and J 4 bases short, with 12 bases between. CDR3 size: 13 residues. Germline values: CDR1 MNHNY, CDR2 SVGAGI (reference sequence). This CDR3 is CASSFSATETQYF. CDR3 sequence (DNA): TGTGCCAGCAGCTTTAGCGCCACAGAGACCCAGTACTTC.

This clone occurred once. This sequence joins TRBV13 and TRBJ2-5; maybe TRBD1 (5 bases). Germline V lookup: CDR1 PRHDT, CDR2 FYEKMQ (reference sequence). The V end was cut by 2 bases, the J end by 4 bases, with 8 bases between. This CDR3 has 13 amino acids. The CDR3 coding sequence is TGTGCCAGCAGCTTACAGGGTGGAGAGACCCAGTACTTC. Its translation is CASSLQGGETQYF.

This rearrangement joins TRBV7-3 to TRBJ2-5, with 8 bases lining up with TRBD1. Trimming at V came to 1 base and at J to 1 base, leaving 2 bases not matched to a gene. The CDR3 spans 15 residues. The germline gives CDR1 SGHTA, CDR2 FQGTGA. CDR3 loop: CASSLNGQGQETQYF. In DNA, the CDR3 is TGTGCCAGCAGCTTAAACGGACAGGGCCAAGAGACCCAGTACTTC. Supplemented by reference TRBV7-3 and TRBJ2-5, the full variable domain reads GAGVSQTPSNKVTEKGKYVELRCDPISGHTALYWYRQSLGQGPEFLIYFQGTGAADDSGLPNDRFFAVRPEGSVSTLKIQRTERGDSAVYLCASSLNGQGQETQYFGPGTRLLVL.

This clone was seen only once. The chain uses TRBV7-8 and TRBJ2-3; D is perhaps TRBD1 (5 bases). The germline V gene has CDR1 SGHVS and CDR2 FQNEAQ. CDR3 size: 15 residues. Trimming took 7 bases from V and 1 from J, leaving 15 bases between them. The CDR3 region is CASTRPGFRTDTQYF. The CDR3, as DNA: TGTGCCAGCACCCGGCCAGGGTTTCGCACAGATACGCAGTATTTT.